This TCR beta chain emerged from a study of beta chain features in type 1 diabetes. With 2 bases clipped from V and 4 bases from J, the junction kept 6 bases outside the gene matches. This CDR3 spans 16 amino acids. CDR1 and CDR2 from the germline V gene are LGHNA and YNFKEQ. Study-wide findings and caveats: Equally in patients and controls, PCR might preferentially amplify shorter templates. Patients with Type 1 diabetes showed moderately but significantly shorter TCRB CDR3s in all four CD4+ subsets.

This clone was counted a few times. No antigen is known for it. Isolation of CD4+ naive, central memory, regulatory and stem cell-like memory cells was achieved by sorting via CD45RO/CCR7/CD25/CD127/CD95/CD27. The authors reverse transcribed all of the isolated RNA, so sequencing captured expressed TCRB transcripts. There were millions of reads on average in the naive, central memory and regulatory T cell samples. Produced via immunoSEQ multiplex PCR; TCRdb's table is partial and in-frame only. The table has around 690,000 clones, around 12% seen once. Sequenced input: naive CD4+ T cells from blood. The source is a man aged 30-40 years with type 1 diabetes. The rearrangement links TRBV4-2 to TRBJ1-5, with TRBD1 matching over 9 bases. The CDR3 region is CASSQRTDRGNQPQHF. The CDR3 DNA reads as TGTGCCAGCAGCCAAAGAACAGACAGGGGGAATCAGCCCCAGCATTTT.